Listed below are T cell receptor beta chains from one sample, sequenced in a study of cytomegalovirus exposure and HLA in healthy donors. Repertoires were generated with immunoSEQ multiplex PCR, while TCRdb's copy carries only in-frame clones and drops some. Counted here are about 140,000 clones, roughly 73% occurring once; the ten biggest clones make up around an eighth. Sequences were obtained from PBMCs. These receptors were obtained from a human donor in good health. Each CDR3 is given with its conserved first and last residue. The D gene is left open where the match is weak. The listing skips clone size in some rows; elsewhere it reads once, few, many or a size class.

d_call clone_size j_call v_call cdr3_nt cdr3_aa
TRBD1 . TRBJ2-7 TRBV5-6 TGTGCCAGCAACACAGGGGGAGGTAACGAGCAGTACTTC CASNTGGGNEQYF
. . TRBJ2-3 TRBV7-3 TGTGCCAACAGCTTGAGTCGTAGCCCGTTCACAGATACGCAGTATTTT CANSLSRSPFTDTQYF
TRBD1 . TRBJ1-1 TRBV10-1 TGCGCCAGCAGTTACCAACGGGACAGGGGATTAACTGAAGCTTTCTTT CASSYQRDRGLTEAFF
TRBD1 . TRBJ2-3 TRBV6-6 TGTGCCAGCCTTCGTGGGACAGCTTACACAGATACGCAGTATTTT CASLRGTAYTDTQYF
. . TRBJ2-1 TRBV29-1 TGCAGCGTTGACGCGGGGGCTTACTACAATGAGCAGTTCTTC CSVDAGAYYNEQFF
. . TRBJ2-6 TRBV7-8 TGTGCCAGCAGCTTAGGGGTAGTGGGAGCTGGGGCCAACGTCCTGACTTTC CASSLGVVGAGANVLTF
TRBD2 . TRBJ2-1 TRBV7-8 TGTGCCAGCAGCCTAACCCCGGGAGGAAGGAACAATGAGCAGTTCTTC CASSLTPGGRNNEQFF
. . TRBJ1-1 TRBV21-1 TGTGCCAGGACCACAGGGGAGACTGAAGCTTTCTTT CARTTGETEAFF
. . TRBJ1-2 TRBV2 TGTGCCAGCAGTTGGTCCGGGACATACGCCTCTCTTCCCTTC CASSWSGTYASLPF
TRBD1 . TRBJ2-4 TRBV9 TGTGCCAGCAGCCCCTGGACAGGGGGCTCGGTGAAAAACATTCAGTACTTC CASSPWTGGSVKNIQYF
TRBD2 . TRBJ2-5 TRBV5-1 TGCGCCAGTCGTGCACGGGCGGGAGAAGGGCAAGAGACCCAGTACTTC CASRARAGEGQETQYF
. . TRBJ2-3 TRBV4-1 TGCGCCAGCAGCCAAGTCGGGAGATCAGATACGCAGTATTTT CASSQVGRSDTQYF
TRBD1 . TRBJ1-1 TRBV7-9 TGTTCCAGCAGCCTAGGGACAGGGGATCGATTGAACACTGAAGCTTTCTTT CSSSLGTGDRLNTEAFF
TRBD1 . TRBJ1-1 TRBV9 TGTGCCAGCAGCGGGACAGGGGAAGCTTTCTTT CASSGTGEAFF
. few TRBJ2-7 TRBV27 TGTGCCAGCAGGGAACCGGGACAAATCTACGAGCAGTACTTC CASREPGQIYEQYF
TRBD1 . TRBJ1-2 TRBV4-2 TGTGCCAGCAGCCAAGAGGGTACAGGGGCTAACTATGGCTACACCTTC CASSQEGTGANYGYTF
. . TRBJ2-1 TRBV5-4 TGTGCCAGCAGCTTGCGAGTTTTCGATGAGCAGTTCTTC CASSLRVFDEQFF
TRBD2 . TRBJ2-5 TRBV4-1 TGCGCCAGCAGACGAGGACTAGCGGGGGGGCGTGAGACCCAGTACTTC CASRRGLAGGRETQYF
TRBD1 . TRBJ1-2 TRBV27 TGTGCCAGCAGTTTATCGGACAGGGGGTTTGGCTACACCTTC CASSLSDRGFGYTF
TRBD1 . TRBJ1-6 TRBV7-6 TGTGCCAGCAGCTTAGCCAGGACAGGGGGCAGGTCACCCCTCCACTTT CASSLARTGGRSPLHF
. few TRBJ2-7 TRBV7-9 TGTGCCAGCAGCTTAGAGAGTGGAGGGTCGTACGAGCAGTACTTC CASSLESGGSYEQYF
. . TRBJ1-3 TRBV21-1 TGTGCCAGCAGCAAAGCGACAGGGGGGGCTGGAAACACCATATATTTT CASSKATGGAGNTIYF
TRBD1 . TRBJ1-6 TRBV14 TGTGCCAGCAGCCCAACTGGACAGGGTCGTTCACCCCTCCACTTT CASSPTGQGRSPLHF
TRBD2 few TRBJ2-7 TRBV10-3 TGTGCCCTCCGGACTAGCGGTCGGGGAGAGCAGTACTTC CALRTSGRGEQYF
. . TRBJ2-5 TRBV2 TGTGCCAGCAGTGGAGTAGACCAGTACTTC CASSGVDQYF
. . TRBJ1-1 TRBV27 TGTGCCAGCAGTATAACAGGGTGGTCGCCCACTGAAGCTTTCTTT CASSITGWSPTEAFF
. . TRBJ2-3 TRBV9 TGTGCCAGCAGCGTAGAAGCGAGAGGAGGGGGCACAGATACGCAGTATTTT CASSVEARGGGTDTQYF
. few TRBJ2-1 TRBV5-1 TGCGCCAGCAGCTTGACCCAGGGCCTCTACAATGAGCAGTTCTTC CASSLTQGLYNEQFF